This TCR beta chain was recovered during a study of shared clonotypes between healthy human individuals. Study observations and caveats: It was anticipated that sequencing depth would influence how many clonotypes donors shared. The sampled material consisted only of blood, and tissue repertoires are likely to differ.

Generated by immunoSEQ multiplex PCR, the TCRdb table keeps only in-frame clones and is missing some. The profile shows some 690,000 clones, roughly 91% of them singletons. Germline loops: CDR1 SGHAT, CDR2 FQNNGV. CDR3 size: 15 residues. Trimming left V 2 bases short and J 6 bases short, with 13 bases between. With respect to this clone: No antigen is known for it.

This clonotype was sampled from a man between 18 and 29 years old in good health. Some clones in this sample may be carry-over from other donors' samples. Sequencing was carried out using memory CD8+ T cells from PBMCs. The subset is: CD45RO+ cells pooled with CCR7-negative TemRA cells. This sequence joins TRBV11-2 and TRBJ2-2, with D tentatively TRBD2 (6 bases). The chain's CDR3 is CASSLFSGDPGELFF. CDR3 coding DNA: TGTGCCAGCAGCTTATTCTCGGGAGATCCCGGGGAGCTGTTTTTT.